The 28 T cell receptor beta chains below all came from one sample that was sequenced in a study of CD8 T cells in ankylosing spondylitis. No antigen has been identified for these receptors. Study-level results: Among TCR beta sequences, a motif of under 10 highly homologous variants appeared characteristic of ankylosing spondylitis blood.

TCRdb fed the 5' RACE reads into MiXCR, producing one record per CDR3 protein. The repertoire consists of about 840,000 distinct CDR3 sequences, with about an eighth occurring once and the leading ten covering 0.51%. The sequenced material came from blood, either unsorted or a sorted T cell fraction (not recorded which). The source is a male donor with ankylosing spondylitis.

This clonotype appeared a few times. The chain is built from TRBV29-1 and TRBJ2-1; 8 bases are shared with TRBD2. Per germline, CDR1 SQVTM and CDR2 ANQGSEA. The V segment lost 2 bases and the J segment 4 bases; nucleotides outside the gene matches: 16. The CDR3 is 18 amino acids. In DNA form, the CDR3 reads TGCAGCGTTGAACTTGCGGGGTCTAGCGGGCCACGGTACAATGAGCAGTTCTTC. Protein sequence: CSVELAGSSGPRYNEQFF.

This clonotype has ten or more counts. The CDR3 coding sequence is TGCAGCGTTGGGGTCGGATCGACGGGGGTAGAGACCCAGTACTTC. This sequence encodes CSVGVGSTGVETQYF. This chain links TRBV29-1 with TRBJ2-5; tentatively, D is TRBD2 (6 bases). Trimming left V 4 bases short and J 4 bases short, with 19 bases between. The CDR3 has 15 amino acids. From germline, CDR1 is SQVTM and CDR2 ANQGSEA.

This clonotype occurred a few times. The chain recombines TRBV4-3 with TRBJ1-2; D is possibly TRBD1 (5 bases). From germline, CDR1 is LGHNA and CDR2 YSLEER. V was trimmed by 3 bases and J by 4 bases, leaving 9 bases between them. The CDR3 runs to 13 residues. This CDR3 reads CASSHRGGYGYTF. The CDR3 nucleotides are TGCGCCAGCAGCCACCGGGGGGGCTATGGCTACACCTTC.

This clonotype has just a few counts. The chain has TRBV4-3 and TRBJ1-2; D not certain. The V end was cut by 0 bases, the J end by 1 base, with 6 bases between. This CDR3 is 14 amino acids long. CDR1 and CDR2 (germline): LGHNA, YSLEER. In DNA form, the CDR3 reads TGCGCCAGCAGCCAAGAGTACCGTAACTATGGCTACACCTTC. Its translation is CASSQEYRNYGYTF.

This clonotype came up a few times. The rearrangement links TRBV12-3 or TRBV12-4 to TRBJ1-2; D unresolved. This CDR3 region has 14 residues. Trimming took 8 bases from V and 6 from J, leaving 19 bases between them. The CDR3 loop reads CASHSSSVEDGYTF. The CDR3 nucleotides are TGTGCCAGCCACTCCTCTTCAGTGGAAGATGGCTACACCTTC.

The chain uses TRBV6-5 and TRBJ1-6; D is undetermined. V was shortened by 6 bases and J by 7 bases, with 7 bases between the two germline ends. Germline V lookup: CDR1 MNHEY, CDR2 SVGAGI. The CDR3 length is 12 residues. The CDR3 nucleotides are TGTGCCAGCAGGACCGCGAATTCACCCCTCCACTTT. Protein: CASRTANSPLHF.

This chain connects TRBV20-1 to TRBJ2-5; 7 nucleotides align to TRBD1. This CDR3 spans 13 amino acids. CDR1 is DFQATT, CDR2 SNEGSKA, per germline (reference sequence). V dropped 6 bases and J dropped 4; count of bases not matched to a gene: 8. CDR3 protein: CSAGQAPSETQYF. The CDR3 DNA sequence: TGCAGTGCAGGACAGGCTCCCTCAGAGACCCAGTACTTC.

This clonotype has a count of ten or more. The chain has TRBV7-9 and TRBJ1-2; D might be TRBD1 (6 bases). Germline V gives CDR1 SEHNR, CDR2 FQNEAQ (reference sequence). The V end lost 2 bases, the J end lost 4 bases, and 14 bases lay between the germline ends. CDR3 length: 15 amino acids. The CDR3 nucleotides read TGTGCCAGCAGCTTAAGGGGGGGCCTCGCCTATGGCTACACCTTC. Translating it yields CASSLRGGLAYGYTF.

The sample holds many counts of this clonotype. V gene TRBV12-3 or TRBV12-4 combines with J gene TRBJ2-1; 8 nucleotides line up with TRBD2. V lost 2 bases and J lost 4; bases outside the gene matches: 10. CDR3 length: 17 amino acids. This CDR3 reads CASSLLASGFYYNEQFF. CDR3 bases: TGTGCCAGCAGTTTATTGGCTAGCGGGTTCTATTACAATGAGCAGTTCTTC.

CDR3: CSAGNEGYTF. In DNA form, the CDR3 reads TGCAGCGCCGGAAATGAAGGCTACACCTTC. J is TRBJ1-2 and V is TRBV29-1; D gene ambiguous. The germline V and J ends were trimmed by 7 bases and 8 bases, with 11 bases remaining between them. This CDR3 spans 10 amino acids. Germline assignment: CDR1 SQVTM and CDR2 ANQGSEA.

The DNA for the CDR3 is TGCAGTGCGGAACCCGACACTACCTACGAGCAGTACTTC. This translates into CSAEPDTTYEQYF. This rearrangement joins TRBV20-1 to TRBJ2-7; D is unresolved. The CDR3 sequence is 13 residues long. The ends were cut back, 6 bases at V and 2 bases at J, with 14 bases in the middle. The germline gives CDR1 DFQATT, CDR2 SNEGSKA (reference sequence).

In its sample, this clonotype was seen a few times. This chain connects TRBV20-1 to TRBJ2-3, with a possible D match to TRBD2 (6 bases). CDR1 DFQATT and CDR2 SNEGSKA come from the germline V gene (reference sequence). With 0 bases removed from V and 1 base from J, the gap between germline ends came to 11 bases. The CDR3 is 15 residues long. CDR3 loop: CSARDPSDGTDTQYF. The DNA of the CDR3 is TGCAGTGCTAGAGATCCTAGCGACGGCACAGATACGCAGTATTTT.

V is TRBV5-1 and J is TRBJ2-7; D might be TRBD2 (6 bases). The CDR3 totals 12 residues. Germline V gives CDR1 SGHRS, CDR2 YFSETQ. Trimming stripped 3 bases from V and 6 bases from J, with 10 bases between. The CDR3 loop reads CASSWVEGEQYF. CDR3 DNA sequence: TGCGCCAGCAGCTGGGTGGAGGGCGAGCAGTACTTC.

V is TRBV29-1 and J is TRBJ1-5; D gene uncertain. From germline, CDR1 is SQVTM and CDR2 ANQGSEA. The CDR3 covers 13 residues. V gave up 5 bases and J gave up 5 bases, with 13 bases separating them. CDR3 sequence: CSVCSDGDQPQHF. The CDR3 DNA reads as TGCAGCGTTTGTTCGGACGGGGATCAGCCCCAGCATTTT. The full variable domain, in which reference TRBV29-1 and TRBJ1-5 provide the parts outside the CDR3, is SAVISQKPSRDICQRGTSLTIQCQVDSQVTMMFWYRQQPGQSLTLIATANQGSEATYESGFVIDKFPISRPNLTFSTLTVSNMSPEDSSIYLCSVCSDGDQPQHFGDGTRLSIL.

The V call is TRBV20-1, the J call TRBJ2-7; TRBD1 is a possible D gene (5 bases). Trimming pared 7 bases from V and 2 bases from J, leaving 12 bases between. The CDR3 is 12 residues long. The germline V gene has CDR1 DFQATT and CDR2 SNEGSKA (reference sequence). The CDR3 region has the DNA TGCAGTGGGGCGCAGGGCGCCTACGAGCAGTACTTC. It specifies CSGAQGAYEQYF.

The rearrangement links TRBV18 to TRBJ2-3; 10 nucleotides align to TRBD2. The CDR3 runs 16 residues. The V gene end was trimmed by 6 bases and the J gene end by 4 bases; junction bases not matched to a gene: 10. Germline CDR1 reads KGHSH; CDR2 reads LQKENI. The CDR3: CASSPRLAGGADTQYF. The CDR3 DNA sequence: TGTGCCAGCTCTCCAAGACTAGCGGGCGGCGCAGATACGCAGTATTTT.

In nucleotides, the CDR3 is TGCAGTGCTTTCGGATCTTGGGACAGGGGATCGTACGAGCAGTACTTC. Translated, it gives CSAFGSWDRGSYEQYF. The rearrangement joins TRBV20-1 to TRBJ2-7; TRBD1 agrees at 10 bases. CDR3 length: 16 residues. Germline CDR1 and CDR2: DFQATT and SNEGSKA (reference sequence). V dropped 5 bases and J dropped 4; count of bases not matched to a gene: 14.

This clonotype was observed a few times. This chain uses TRBV5-1 with TRBJ2-5; D is perhaps TRBD2 (5 bases). Trimming left V 3 bases short and J 3 bases short, with 9 bases between. There are 13 residues in the CDR3. Germline CDR1 SGHRS, CDR2 YFSETQ. The CDR3 bases are TGCGCCAGCAGCTCAGGAGGAGAAGAGACCCAGTACTTC. It encodes CASSSGGEETQYF.

This chain connects TRBV27 to TRBJ2-7; D is unresolved. Germline V gene data show CDR1 as MNHEY and CDR2 as SMNVEV (reference sequence). This CDR3 is built from 13 residues. Trimming left V 7 bases short and J 3 bases short, with 13 bases between. CDR3 protein: CASKPANRYEQYF. The CDR3 nucleotides are TGTGCCAGCAAACCGGCAAACCGCTACGAGCAGTACTTC.

The chain employs TRBV15 and TRBJ1-1; D not certain. Trimming pared 0 bases from V and 3 bases from J, leaving 8 bases between. CDR3 length: 14 amino acids. Germline lookup yields CDR1 LNHNV and CDR2 YYDKDF (reference sequence). The CDR3 coding sequence is TGTGCCACCAGCAGAGATATTGGTTACACTGAAGCTTTCTTT. Residues: CATSRDIGYTEAFF.

This chain links TRBV7-9 with TRBJ2-7; D gene unclear. The CDR3 consists of 12 residues. V lost 5 bases to trimming and J lost 7 bases, with 12 bases between them. CDR1 and CDR2 (germline): SEHNR, FQNEAQ (reference sequence). CDR3 residues: CASSVDPVEQYF. CDR3 DNA: TGTGCCAGCAGCGTGGACCCTGTAGAGCAGTACTTC.

This clonotype occurred a few times. The chain joins TRBV7-2 to TRBJ2-3, with 12 nucleotides matching TRBD2. J lost 5 bases, V lost 6 bases, and 6 bases had no gene match. CDR3 length: 15 amino acids. The V gene's germline CDR1 is SGHTA and CDR2 FQGNSA. The CDR3 is CASRLAGGLGDTQYF. CDR3 nucleotides: TGTGCCAGCAGGCTAGCGGGGGGGCTCGGAGATACGCAGTATTTT.

This clonotype has just a few counts. The chain has TRBV20-1 and TRBJ2-2; 7 nucleotides match TRBD2. Germline-derived CDR1 and CDR2 are DFQATT and SNEGSKA (reference sequence). V shed 0 bases and J 4 bases; nucleotides not matched to a gene: 5. This CDR3 region has 15 residues. CDR3 sequence reads: CSARDQQRGTGELFF. The CDR3, as DNA: TGCAGTGCTAGAGATCAACAGCGGGGCACCGGGGAGCTGTTTTTT.

This clonotype was counted between two and nine times. V gene TRBV2 combines with J gene TRBJ1-1; D gene unclear. Trimming took off 4 bases at V and 11 bases at J, with 11 bases between the two ends. The CDR3 sequence is 11 residues long. The germline gives CDR1 SNHLY, CDR2 FYNNEI. CDR3 amino acids: CASSGLERAFF. The CDR3 bases are TGTGCCAGCAGTGGCTTAGAGCGGGCTTTCTTT. The whole variable domain, filled in from reference TRBV2 and TRBJ1-1, reads EPEVTQTPSHQVTQMGQEVILRCVPISNHLYFYWYRQILGQKVEFLVSFYNNEISEKSEIFDDQFSVERPDGSNFTLKIRSTKLEDSAMYFCASSGLERAFFGQGTRLTVV.

This clonotype was seen a handful of times. The chain combines TRBV4-3 with TRBJ1-4, with D possibly being TRBD1 (5 bases). The CDR3 runs 16 residues. The germline V gene has CDR1 LGHNA and CDR2 YSLEER. The V gene lost 1 base and the J gene lost 3 bases, with 12 bases spanning the gap. The CDR3 nucleotides are TGCGCCAGCAGCCAAGGAGGCCGGGGCGCTAATGAAAAACTGTTTTTT. Translating it yields CASSQGGRGANEKLFF.

The CDR3 nucleotides are TGTGCCTGGAAGGGGACAGGAGAAGCCTACGAGCAGTACTTC. Amino acid sequence: CAWKGTGEAYEQYF. The V call is TRBV30, the J call TRBJ2-7; 8 bases align to TRBD1. With 4 bases clipped from V and 2 bases from J, the junction kept 7 bases outside the gene matches. Germline V CDR1 and CDR2: GTSNPN, SVGIG (reference sequence). The CDR3 extends over 14 amino acids.

This clonotype was seen repeatedly, ten times or more. The rearrangement joins TRBV5-1 to TRBJ1-5, with 7 nucleotides matching TRBD1. Germline lookup yields CDR1 SGHRS and CDR2 YFSETQ. The CDR3 is 15 residues long. V shed 0 bases and J 2 bases; nucleotides not matched to a gene: 2. The CDR3 loop reads CASSLGTGRNQPQHF. In nucleotides, the CDR3 is TGCGCCAGCAGCTTGGGGACAGGTCGCAATCAGCCCCAGCATTTT.

This clonotype showed up just a few times. This sequence joins TRBV7-9 and TRBJ1-2; D is undetermined. The germline V and J ends were trimmed by 2 bases and 8 bases, with 12 bases remaining between them. Germline V gene sequence: CDR1 SEHNR, CDR2 FQNEAQ (reference sequence). CDR3 length: 13 residues. For the CDR3, the DNA is TGTGCCAGCAGCTTATCAACAGCGGGAGGCTACACCTTC. Its translation is CASSLSTAGGYTF.